The 27 T cell receptor beta chains presented below share a single source sample, sequenced in a study of T-cell memory formation after mild COVID-19. TCRdb independently ran MiXCR on the 5' RACE reads; one entry per CDR3 protein. The sample records some 450,000 distinct CDR3 sequences, around 20% being singletons. The sample was PBMCs or a T cell subset sorted from them (not recorded which). All receptors come from an adult woman who had mild COVID-19 (a few samples of this study predate the infection). Cell type and time point are not known.

This clonotype was seen more than once but under ten times. The chain joins TRBV5-1 to TRBJ1-4; D is unresolved. This CDR3 is 14 amino acids long. Trimming shortened V by 1 base and J by 0 bases, and 4 bases separated the two germline ends. Per the germline V gene, CDR1 is SGHRS and CDR2 is YFSETQ. The CDR3 is CASSLSPTNEKLFF. The CDR3 coding sequence is TGCGCCAGCAGCTTGAGCCCAACTAATGAAAAACTGTTTTTT.

This clonotype appeared a few times. The gene calls are TRBV4-1 and TRBJ2-7; D is unclear. CDR1 MGHRA and CDR2 YSYEKL come from the germline V gene. The CDR3 is made up of 15 amino acids. Trimming took off 3 bases at V and 2 bases at J, with 14 bases between the two ends. CDR3 sequence: CASSQADRGPYEQYF. CDR3 bases: TGCGCCAGCAGCCAGGCCGACCGAGGTCCCTACGAGCAGTACTTC.

There are many counts of this clonotype. The chain has TRBV6-5 and TRBJ2-2; D unclear. The CDR3 has 12 residues. In germline, CDR1 is MNHEY, CDR2 SVGAGI. The V end lost 7 bases, the J end lost 1 base, and 4 bases lay between the germline ends. The chain's CDR3 is CASTQNTGELFF. The DNA of the CDR3 is TGTGCCAGCACCCAGAACACCGGGGAGCTGTTTTTT.

J is TRBJ2-5 and V is TRBV6-5; the match to TRBD2 covers 7 bases. The V gene's germline CDR1 is MNHEY and CDR2 SVGAGI. With V trimmed by 8 bases and J by 3 bases, 9 bases remained unmatched. This CDR3 region has 14 residues. The CDR3 spells CASGMTSWEETQYF. Written as DNA, the CDR3 is TGTGCCAGCGGGATGACTAGCTGGGAAGAGACCCAGTACTTC.

This clonotype showed up just a few times. The chain combines TRBV23-1 with TRBJ2-5, with D hard to call. TRBV23-1 is designated an ORF whose function remains uncertain. There are 14 residues in the CDR3. Trimming left V 1 base short and J 2 bases short, with 8 bases between. CDR3: CASSQCLDQETQYF. The CDR3 bases are TGCGCCAGCAGTCAATGTCTCGATCAAGAGACCCAGTACTTC.

The gene calls are TRBV24-1 and TRBJ2-1; TRBD2 agrees at 10 bases. The CDR3 has 17 residues. Germline V gives CDR1 KGHDR, CDR2 SFDVKD. The trim removed 5 bases at V and 1 base at J, leaving 7 bases unmatched. CDR3 in amino acids: CATSGVAGGTSYNEQFF. The CDR3 DNA reads as TGTGCCACCAGTGGAGTAGCGGGAGGCACGTCCTACAATGAGCAGTTCTTC.

CDR3: CASSQSPGGYGYTF. The DNA of the CDR3 is TGTGCCAGCAGCCAAAGTCCGGGAGGGTATGGCTACACCTTC. V usage is TRBV7-2 and J usage is TRBJ1-2, with D unclear. Trimming cost V 5 bases and J 5 bases, with 15 bases left between them. Germline assignment: CDR1 SGHTA and CDR2 FQGNSA. This CDR3 has 14 amino acids. Variable domain in full (rest from reference TRBV7-2 and TRBJ1-2): GAGVSQSPSNKVTEKGKDVELRCDPISGHTALYWYRQSLGQGLEFLIYFQGNSAPDKSGLPSDRFSAERTGGSVSTLTIQRTQQEDSAVYLCASSQSPGGYGYTFGSGTRLTVV.

This clonotype appeared a few times. V gene TRBV7-6 combines with J gene TRBJ2-1, with TRBD1 matching 12 bases. The germline V gene has CDR1 SGHVS and CDR2 FNYEAQ. The CDR3 is made up of 16 amino acids. V trimming: 0 bases; J trimming: 10 bases; junction bases outside the gene matches: 7. The CDR3 bases are TGTGCCAGCAGCTTAGCCTCGGGACAGGGGGCGAGCGAGCAGTTCTTC. Translated: CASSLASGQGASEQFF. Drawing the rest from reference TRBV7-6 and TRBJ2-1, the complete variable domain is GAGVSQSPRYKVTKRGQDVALRCDPISGHVSLYWYRQALGQGPEFLTYFNYEAQQDKSGLPNDRFSAERPEGSISTLTIQRTEQRDSAMYRCASSLASGQGASEQFFGPGTRLTVL.

There are many counts of this clonotype. The chain couples TRBV6-6 to TRBJ1-1; the D is unclear. Trimming stripped 0 bases from V and 8 bases from J, with 7 bases between. CDR1 MNHNY and CDR2 SVGAGI come from the germline V gene (reference sequence). The CDR3 length is 12 residues. CDR3 DNA: TGTGCCAGCAGTTACTCGGTTTCCGAAGCTTTCTTT. Amino acid sequence: CASSYSVSEAFF.

This chain uses TRBV7-9 with TRBJ1-1; D gene ambiguous. CDR1 is SEHNR and CDR2 is FQNEAQ in the germline V gene (reference sequence). The CDR3 is made up of 12 amino acids. The V end was cut by 5 bases, the J end by 6 bases, with 10 bases between. The CDR3: CASSPSAAEAFF. The CDR3 coding sequence is TGTGCCAGCAGCCCCAGCGCCGCTGAAGCTTTCTTT.

V and J are TRBV23-1 and TRBJ2-5; TRBD2 aligns across 7 bases. TRBV23-1 is treated as an ORF (open reading frame) with a function not yet certain. CDR3 length: 20 residues. With 7 bases clipped from V and 0 bases from J, the junction kept 23 bases outside the gene matches. CDR3 sequence (DNA): TGCGCCAGCACCGCACGGTCGGGGGGTCCCCGCGCAGAGAACCAAGAGACCCAGTACTTC. Translated, it gives CASTARSGGPRAENQETQYF.

The chain links TRBV7-2 to TRBJ1-6; 9 nucleotides match TRBD1. The V gene end was trimmed by 2 bases and the J gene end by 9 bases; junction bases not matched to a gene: 8. The germline gives CDR1 SGHTA, CDR2 FQGNSA. CDR3 length: 16 residues. CDR3 in DNA: TGTGCCAGCAGCTTAAGTGAGGGGGACAGGGCTTCACCCCTCCACTTT. Its translation: CASSLSEGDRASPLHF.

As for this clonotype: A read error may be the cause here, since a much bigger clone is one base away. CDR3 sequence: CASSEVHVGGDTQYF. The CDR3 DNA reads TGCGCCAGCAGCGAAGTCCACGTGGGGGGTGATACGCAGTATTTT. This chain connects TRBV5-1 to TRBJ2-3, with D maybe TRBD2 (6 bases). Trimming took off 4 bases at V and 6 bases at J, with 18 bases between the two ends. The germline V gene encodes CDR1 SGHRS and CDR2 YFSETQ. This CDR3 comprises 15 residues. The whole variable domain, remainder taken from reference TRBV5-1 and TRBJ2-3, is KAGVTQTPRYLIKTRGQQVTLSCSPISGHRSVSWYQQTPGQGLQFLFEYFSETQRNKGNFPGRFSGRQFSNSRSEMNVSTLELGDSALYLCASSEVHVGGDTQYFGPGTRLTVL.

The chain uses TRBV3-1 and TRBJ2-5; possibly TRBD1 or TRBD2 for D (5 bases each). CDR3 length equals 14 residues. The germline gives CDR1 LGHDT, CDR2 YNNKEL (reference sequence). V was cut by 0 bases and J by 7 bases, with 12 bases left in between. The chain's CDR3 is CASSQEVGERTQYF. For the CDR3, the DNA is TGTGCCAGCAGCCAAGAAGTGGGGGAACGGACCCAGTACTTC.

The chain joins TRBV29-1 to TRBJ2-3, with 7 bases aligning to TRBD1. Germline values: CDR1 SQVTM, CDR2 ANQGSEA. The V and J ends lost 1 base and 1 base, in that order; junction bases with no gene match: 8. The CDR3 extends over 16 amino acids. CDR3: CSVEGQGLLGTDTQYF. For the CDR3, the DNA is TGCAGCGTTGAAGGACAGGGTTTGTTAGGCACAGATACGCAGTATTTT.

The sample holds a few counts of this clonotype. The chain combines TRBV20-1 with TRBJ2-3; D is perhaps TRBD2 (6 bases). Germline loops: CDR1 DFQATT, CDR2 SNEGSKA (reference sequence). V was shortened by 5 bases and J by 0 bases, with 15 bases between the two germline ends. The CDR3 loop spans 15 amino acids. CDR3 loop: CSALTLAVSTDTQYF. The DNA of the CDR3 is TGCAGTGCTCTAACCTTAGCGGTTAGCACAGATACGCAGTATTTT.

This clonotype was picked up many times. The genes are TRBV7-3 and TRBJ2-3; 13 bases map to TRBD2. This CDR3 is built from 17 residues. Germline lookup yields CDR1 SGHTA and CDR2 FQGTGA. V was pared by 3 bases and J by 5 bases, with 8 bases of the junction left unmatched. CDR3 residues: CASSFGLAGALGDTQYF. The CDR3 coding sequence is TGTGCCAGCAGCTTCGGACTAGCGGGAGCTCTGGGAGATACGCAGTATTTT.

Only a few counts were recorded for this clonotype. The chain recombines TRBV20-1 with TRBJ1-4, with TRBD1 matching over 9 bases. The CDR3 covers 14 residues. Germline CDR1 is DFQATT and CDR2 is SNEGSKA (reference sequence). V lost 5 bases and J lost 7; bases outside the gene matches: 8. The CDR3 bases are TGCAGTGCTCGCGGGGGGACAGGGAGTGAAAAACTGTTTTTT. This translates into CSARGGTGSEKLFF.

This clonotype was seen just once. CDR3 amino acids: CASSLGQGTNTGELFF. The CDR3 region has the DNA TGCGCCAGCAGCTTGGGACAGGGAACGAACACCGGGGAGCTGTTTTTT. The J gene is TRBJ2-2, the V gene TRBV5-1; 7 bases fit TRBD1. The CDR3 contains 16 residues. Germline V CDR1 and CDR2: SGHRS, YFSETQ. The V gene end was trimmed by 0 bases and the J gene end by 0 bases; junction bases not matched to a gene: 2.

This clonotype has more than one count but fewer than ten. The chain carries TRBV2 and TRBJ2-2, with D tentatively TRBD2 (5 bases). Trimming removed 4 bases from V and 7 bases from J, with 16 bases in between. The CDR3 totals 15 residues. Germline V gene data show CDR1 as SNHLY and CDR2 as FYNNEI. As DNA, the CDR3 is TGTGCCAGCAGTGTAGGATCCCCTGGGAGCGGGGAGCTGTTTTTT. This translates into CASSVGSPGSGELFF. The entire variable domain, with the rest obtained from reference TRBV2 and TRBJ2-2, is as follows: EPEVTQTPSHQVTQMGQEVILRCVPISNHLYFYWYRQILGQKVEFLVSFYNNEISEKSEIFDDQFSVERPDGSNFTLKIRSTKLEDSAMYFCASSVGSPGSGELFFGEGSRLTVL.

This clonotype was counted a few times. V usage is TRBV14 and J usage is TRBJ1-3; D is ambiguous. The germline CDR1 and CDR2 sequences are SGHDN and FVKESK. CDR3 length: 17 amino acids. Trimming took 1 base from V and 0 from J, leaving 13 bases between them. The CDR3: CASSQGPPGYSGNTIYF. The DNA of the CDR3 is TGTGCCAGCAGCCAAGGGCCTCCAGGTTACTCTGGAAACACCATATATTTT.

This clonotype was detected only a few times. The chain links TRBV7-9 to TRBJ1-1, with D perhaps TRBD1 (6 bases). The V gene's germline CDR1 is SEHNR and CDR2 FQNEAQ (reference sequence). The CDR3 has 17 amino acids. With 5 bases removed from V and 6 bases from J, the gap between germline ends came to 25 bases. DNA of the CDR3: TGTGCCAGCAGCCCACTCAATGCGGGGGGGGCGATCCCTGAAGCTTTCTTT. Translated, it gives CASSPLNAGGAIPEAFF.

The V and J genes are TRBV15 and TRBJ2-7; weak D call: TRBD2 (6 bases). This CDR3 comprises 14 residues. Germline assignment: CDR1 LNHNV and CDR2 YYDKDF (reference sequence). Trimming removed 1 base at V and 0 bases at J, with 7 bases between. The CDR3 DNA is TGTGCCACCAGCAGAGCCGGGAGCTCCTACGAGCAGTACTTC. It encodes CATSRAGSSYEQYF. The full variable domain, rest sourced from reference TRBV15 and TRBJ2-7, is DAMVIQNPRYQVTQFGKPVTLSCSQTLNHNVMYWYQQKSSQAPKLLFHYYDKDFNNEADTPDNFQSRRPNTSFCFLDIRSPGLGDTAMYLCATSRAGSSYEQYFGPGTRLTVT.

As DNA, the CDR3 is TGCGCCAGCAGCGGAGGGGACTCGCGGGCGGACGAGCAGTACTTC. This encodes CASSGGDSRADEQYF. The chain couples TRBV5-1 to TRBJ2-7; tentatively, D is TRBD2 (6 bases). This CDR3 contains 15 residues. With 4 bases removed from V and 5 bases from J, the gap between germline ends came to 19 bases. The germline gives CDR1 SGHRS, CDR2 YFSETQ.

This chain links TRBV7-8 with TRBJ2-1; tentative D call: TRBD1 (6 bases). CDR1 and CDR2 (germline): SGHVS, FQNEAQ. The CDR3 length is 16 residues. The germline V and J ends were trimmed by 3 bases and 9 bases, with 21 bases remaining between them. The CDR3 loop is CASSFEGGRYSIEQFF. CDR3 coding DNA: TGTGCCAGCAGCTTCGAAGGGGGTAGATATAGTATTGAGCAGTTCTTC.

The rearrangement uses TRBV30 and TRBJ1-2; no clear D gene. Trimming cost V 0 bases and J 7 bases, with 12 bases left between them. The CDR3 is 13 residues long. CDR1 and CDR2 from the germline V gene are GTSNPN and SVGIG (reference sequence). The CDR3 is CAWSVRGLGGYTF. The DNA for the CDR3 is TGTGCCTGGAGTGTACGAGGGTTAGGTGGCTACACCTTC.

The chain has TRBV6-6 and TRBJ2-1; 11 nucleotides agree with TRBD1. V trimming: 6 bases; J trimming: 7 bases; junction bases outside the gene matches: 5. The CDR3 has 14 residues. Germline V CDR1 and CDR2: MNHNY, SVGAGI (reference sequence). This CDR3 is CASRSGTGGNEQFF. In DNA, the CDR3 is TGTGCCAGCAGGTCCGGGACAGGGGGGAATGAGCAGTTCTTC.